The 23 T cell receptor beta chains reported below all come from one sample, sequenced in a study of T cells in Graves' hyperthyroidism and ophthalmopathy. The CDR3 regions of TCR beta were amplified from RNA transcripts. Primed by the HTBI set, a first-round RT-PCR was run on the TCR CDR3. MiXCR, applied by TCRdb to the multiplex PCR reads, yields one record per CDR3 protein. The repertoire holds 700,000 to 850,000 distinct CDR3 sequences, with approximately 36% as singletons. The sample consisted of blood. The receptors here all came from a woman in her 40s with Graves' hyperthyroidism.

The genes are TRBV19 and TRBJ2-6; TRBD2 agrees at 9 bases. After removal of 5 bases from V and 0 bases from J, the junction contained 11 bases not matched to a gene. Germline loops: CDR1 LNHDA, CDR2 SQIVND (reference sequence). The CDR3 is 19 amino acids. CDR3 region: CASSSRGRGGLSGANVLTF. Written as DNA, the CDR3 is TGTGCCAGTAGTTCGAGGGGGCGGGGGGGCCTCTCTGGGGCCAACGTCCTGACTTTC. Complete variable domain (other parts from reference TRBV19 and TRBJ2-6): DGGITQSPKYLFRKEGQNVTLSCEQNLNHDAMYWYRQDPGQGLRLIYYSQIVNDFQKGDIAEGYSVSREKKESFPLTVTSAQKNPTAFYLCASSSRGRGGLSGANVLTFGAGSRLTVL.

The gene calls are TRBV7-9 and TRBJ1-4, with 7 nucleotides matching TRBD1. The germline gives CDR1 SEHNR, CDR2 FQNEAQ (reference sequence). V was clipped by 4 bases and J by 5 bases; unmatched bases: 7. CDR3 length equals 15 residues. The CDR3 coding sequence is TGTGCCAGCAGCTCAACAGGGGCTTACAATGAAAAACTGTTTTTT. Its translation is CASSSTGAYNEKLFF.

This clonotype was detected many times. J is TRBJ2-7 and V is TRBV5-1; 8 bases are shared with TRBD2. Germline V gene lookup returns CDR1 SGHRS and CDR2 YFSETQ. This CDR3 is built from 14 residues. V was pared by 0 bases and J by 5 bases, with 4 bases of the junction left unmatched. The CDR3 coding sequence is TGCGCCAGCAGCTTGGCCCTAGCGGGCGACGAGCAGTACTTC. Encoded protein: CASSLALAGDEQYF. The full variable domain, its missing parts supplied by reference TRBV5-1 and TRBJ2-7, is KAGVTQTPRYLIKTRGQQVTLSCSPISGHRSVSWYQQTPGQGLQFLFEYFSETQRNKGNFPGRFSGRQFSNSRSEMNVSTLELGDSALYLCASSLALAGDEQYFGPGTRLTVT.

CDR3 sequence: CASSLDTQDYGYTF. In DNA, the CDR3 is TGCGCCAGCAGCTTAGACACCCAGGATTATGGCTACACCTTC. The chain carries TRBV5-1 and TRBJ1-2; no definite D call. Germline V CDR1 and CDR2: SGHRS, YFSETQ. V lost 2 bases, J lost 5 bases, and 13 bases lay in between. This CDR3 is built from 14 residues. Supplemented by reference TRBV5-1 and TRBJ1-2, the full variable domain reads KAGVTQTPRYLIKTRGQQVTLSCSPISGHRSVSWYQQTPGQGLQFLFEYFSETQRNKGNFPGRFSGRQFSNSRSEMNVSTLELGDSALYLCASSLDTQDYGYTFGSGTRLTVV.

This clonotype was detected many times. The chain links TRBV12-3 or TRBV12-4 to TRBJ1-2; no firm D call. The V end lost 6 bases, the J end lost 4 bases, and 12 bases lay between the germline ends. CDR3 length: 13 amino acids. The CDR3 here is CASSPGESYGYTF. In DNA, the CDR3 is TGTGCCAGCAGCCCCGGGGAGAGCTATGGCTACACCTTC.

This clonotype was seen more than once but under ten times. This sequence joins TRBV20-1 and TRBJ2-7, with D unclear. This CDR3 is built from 12 residues. Deletions cut 0 bases from V and 3 bases from J, with 6 bases between. From germline, CDR1 is DFQATT and CDR2 SNEGSKA (reference sequence). The CDR3 bases are TGCAGTGCTAGAGATGCGTTCTACGAGCAGTACTTC. It specifies CSARDAFYEQYF.

A remark on this clonotype: A read error is possible here, since a much larger clone lies one base away. In DNA form, the CDR3 reads TGTGCCAGCAACCGGGAAAGGGGGGGCAATCAGCCCCAGCATTTT. Translation gives CASNRERGGNQPQHF. This sequence joins TRBV2 and TRBJ1-5, with D perhaps TRBD1 (6 bases). Looked up from germline, CDR1 is SNHLY and CDR2 is FYNNEI. There are 15 residues in the CDR3. V lost 7 bases, J lost 2 bases, and 15 bases lay in between.

This clonotype was observed many times. This rearrangement joins TRBV15 to TRBJ1-5; a weak D match, TRBD1 (6 bases). The V end lost 2 bases, the J end lost 0 bases, and 11 bases lay between the germline ends. CDR1 and CDR2 (germline): LNHNV, YYDKDF (reference sequence). This CDR3 comprises 16 residues. CDR3 nucleotide sequence: TGTGCCACCAGCAGATGGACAGCATATAGCAATCAGCCCCAGCATTTT. Its protein is CATSRWTAYSNQPQHF.

Turning to this clonotype: This may come from a read error, since a much larger clone is one base off. The rearrangement links TRBV19 to TRBJ1-2; D perhaps matches TRBD1 (5 bases). Trimming shortened V by 10 bases and J by 4 bases, and 22 bases separated the two germline ends. CDR1 is LNHDA, CDR2 SQIVND, per germline (reference sequence). CDR3 length: 15 residues. CDR3 in amino acids: CATGASRLGFYGYTF. DNA for the CDR3: TGTGCCACCGGGGCCTCGAGACTGGGATTCTATGGCTACACCTTC.

This clonotype was detected only a few times. The CDR3: CASSLAETELHSGNTIYF. In nucleotides, the CDR3 is TGCGCCAGCAGCTTGGCCGAGACCGAGCTTCACTCTGGAAACACCATATATTTT. V is TRBV5-1 and J is TRBJ1-3, with D uncertain. Between the trimmed V and J ends, which lost 0 bases and 0 bases, there was a span of 16 bases. The CDR3 consists of 18 residues. CDR1 is SGHRS and CDR2 is YFSETQ in the germline V gene. The whole variable domain, filled in from reference TRBV5-1 and TRBJ1-3, reads KAGVTQTPRYLIKTRGQQVTLSCSPISGHRSVSWYQQTPGQGLQFLFEYFSETQRNKGNFPGRFSGRQFSNSRSEMNVSTLELGDSALYLCASSLAETELHSGNTIYFGEGSWLTVV.

The DNA for the CDR3 is TGTGCCAGCTCACCACCTTCCCGGACCCTCTACGAGCAGTACTTC. Protein: CASSPPSRTLYEQYF. The chain joins TRBV18 to TRBJ2-7; D ambiguous. The CDR3 is 15 residues long. The germline gives CDR1 KGHSH, CDR2 LQKENI. V shed 0 bases and J shed 3 bases, with 12 bases lying between them.

This clonotype has more than one count but fewer than ten. The rearrangement joins TRBV4-3 to TRBJ1-5; 8 bases agree with TRBD1. Germline assignment: CDR1 LGHNA and CDR2 YSLEER. This CDR3 region has 14 residues. The trim removed 1 base at V and 5 bases at J, leaving 1 base unmatched. CDR3 coding DNA: TGCGCCAGCAGCCAAGGACAGGGGTATCAGCCCCAGCATTTT. It specifies CASSQGQGYQPQHF.

In its sample, this clonotype was seen many times. The chain links TRBV11-2 to TRBJ1-3; D is undetermined. The CDR3 has 16 amino acids. Germline CDR1 reads SGHAT; CDR2 reads FQNNGV. V was cut by 6 bases and J by 7 bases, with 22 bases left in between. CDR3 protein: CASRPTFMREQNTIYF. CDR3 DNA sequence: TGTGCCAGCAGGCCGACCTTTATGCGGGAACAGAACACCATATATTTT.

With respect to this clonotype: A much bigger clone sits one base away, suggesting this may be a read error. The chain combines TRBV2 with TRBJ1-2; D is undetermined. This CDR3 has 14 amino acids. Germline assignment: CDR1 SNHLY and CDR2 FYNNEI. The CDR3 is CASGEAPGNYGYTF. Written as DNA, the CDR3 is TGTGCCAGCGGTGAAGCCCCGGGAAACTATGGCTACACCTTC.

The chain joins TRBV20-1 to TRBJ2-5, with D perhaps given as TRBD1 or TRBD2 (6 bases each). Germline loops: CDR1 DFQATT, CDR2 SNEGSKA (reference sequence). The CDR3 runs 13 residues. V lost 5 bases to trimming and J lost 9 bases, with 19 bases between them. The CDR3 nucleotides read TGCAGTGCTCAGGCCGGGGGCAGCCAGCCCCAGTACTTC. It is translated as CSAQAGGSQPQYF.

This clonotype has just one count. The chain carries TRBV25-1 and TRBJ1-1, with 8 positions matching TRBD1. CDR1 and CDR2 from the germline V gene are MGHDK and SYGVNS. The CDR3 totals 14 residues. J lost 5 bases, V lost 5 bases, and 7 bases had no gene match. The CDR3 sequence: CASSNNRGRTEAFF. The CDR3 DNA reads TGTGCCAGCAGTAATAACAGGGGGAGGACTGAAGCTTTCTTT.

This clonotype was seen a single time. A much bigger clone sits one base away, suggesting this may be a read error. J is TRBJ1-2 and V is TRBV10-3, with 8 nucleotides matching TRBD1. Germline-derived CDR1 and CDR2 are ENHRY and SYGVKD. The ends lost 6 bases at V and 3 bases at J; junction bases unmatched: 3. The CDR3 runs 13 residues. CDR3 bases: TGTGCCATCAGGACGACAGGGGACTATGGCTACACCTTC. Its translation: CAIRTTGDYGYTF.

The chain carries TRBV5-1 and TRBJ2-2; D remains ambiguous. CDR1 is SGHRS, CDR2 YFSETQ, per germline. Trimming pared 5 bases from V and 2 bases from J, leaving 13 bases between. The CDR3 consists of 15 residues. As DNA, the CDR3 is TGCGCCAGCAGAGATGGGTTACCAAACACCGGGGAGCTGTTTTTT. Protein sequence: CASRDGLPNTGELFF.

On this clonotype: A read error is possible here, since a much larger clone lies one base away. The rearrangement joins TRBV7-2 to TRBJ2-7; possibly TRBD2 for D (6 bases). There are 11 residues in the CDR3. Per the germline V gene, CDR1 is SGHTA and CDR2 is FQGNSA. Written as DNA, the CDR3 is TGTGCCGGCAGCTTTAGCGGCGCGCAGTACTTC. It yields the protein CAGSFSGAQYF.

The chain couples TRBV29-1 to TRBJ2-3; 10 nucleotides line up with TRBD1. The germline gives CDR1 SQVTM, CDR2 ANQGSEA. The J segment lost 2 bases and the V segment lost 3 bases, leaving 5 bases of the junction unmatched. CDR3 length: 15 amino acids. CDR3 bases: TGCAGCGTTGACCTGGGACAGGGGAACACAGATACGCAGTATTTT. Translation gives CSVDLGQGNTDTQYF.

This clonotype was observed many times. The genes are TRBV2 and TRBJ1-4; D unclear. Germline lookup yields CDR1 SNHLY and CDR2 FYNNEI. The V end lost 7 bases, the J end lost 3 bases, and 12 bases lay between the germline ends. The CDR3 covers 14 residues. The CDR3 DNA is TGTGCCAGCATCTCAGCCTCAGCTAATGAAAAACTGTTTTTT. Translating it yields CASISASANEKLFF.

This clonotype was detected many times. V gene TRBV7-9 combines with J gene TRBJ1-3; D remains ambiguous. The CDR3 extends over 14 amino acids. V was shortened by 5 bases and J by 0 bases, with 8 bases between the two germline ends. The V gene's germline CDR1 is SEHNR and CDR2 FQNEAQ (reference sequence). CDR3 sequence: CASSQSGSGNTIYF. The DNA for the CDR3 is TGTGCCAGCAGCCAGTCAGGCTCTGGAAACACCATATATTTT.

This clonotype appeared many times. The V and J genes are TRBV10-3 and TRBJ2-5; 10 bases agree with TRBD1. The CDR3 is 15 amino acids. V shed 6 bases and J 5 bases; nucleotides not matched to a gene: 9. Germline CDR1 reads ENHRY; CDR2 reads SYGVKD. The CDR3 DNA sequence: TGTGCCATCAGCTTGACAGGGGGCCATCGGGAGACCCAGTACTTC. As protein: CAISLTGGHRETQYF.